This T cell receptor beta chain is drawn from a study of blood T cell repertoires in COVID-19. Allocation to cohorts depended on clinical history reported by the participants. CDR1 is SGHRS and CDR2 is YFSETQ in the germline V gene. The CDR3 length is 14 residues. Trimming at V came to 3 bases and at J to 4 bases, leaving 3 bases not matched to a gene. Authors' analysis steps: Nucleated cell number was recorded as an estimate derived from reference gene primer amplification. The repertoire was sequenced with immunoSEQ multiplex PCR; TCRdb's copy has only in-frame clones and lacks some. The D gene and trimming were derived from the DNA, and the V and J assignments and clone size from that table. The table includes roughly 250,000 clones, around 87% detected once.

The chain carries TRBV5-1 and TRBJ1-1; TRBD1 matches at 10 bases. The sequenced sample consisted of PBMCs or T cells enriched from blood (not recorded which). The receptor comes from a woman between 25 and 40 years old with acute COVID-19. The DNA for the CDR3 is TGCGCCAGCAGCTCGGGGACAGGGGCCACTGAAGCTTTCTTT. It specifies CASSSGTGATEAFF. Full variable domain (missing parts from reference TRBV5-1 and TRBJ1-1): KAGVTQTPRYLIKTRGQQVTLSCSPISGHRSVSWYQQTPGQGLQFLFEYFSETQRNKGNFPGRFSGRQFSNSRSEMNVSTLELGDSALYLCASSSGTGATEAFFGQGTRLTVV.